These T cell receptor beta chains were read from a single sample in a study of OX40 agonist ivuxolimab in advanced cancers. Using immunoSEQ multiplex PCR, the repertoire was profiled, and TCRdb retains in-frame clones only, with some absent. Of 20,000 to 25,000 clones listed, about nine tenths are singletons. The source was CD4+ or CD8+ T cells sorted from blood, collected in a trial of the OX40 agonist ivuxolimab. The receptors shown here come from an adult with an advanced solid tumor such as melanoma, head and neck, liver or kidney cancer. CDR3s include the opening cysteine and the closing phenylalanine or tryptophan. D genes are given only for firm matches. A row's size may be missing; if present it is once, few, many or a size class.

clone_size: -
j_call: TRBJ2-1
v_call: TRBV27
d_call: TRBD2
cdr3_nt: TGTGCCAGCAGTGTTCTAGCGGGAGGGAACAATGAGCAGTTCTTC
cdr3_aa: CASSVLAGGNNEQFF

clone_size: -
j_call: TRBJ2-7
v_call: TRBV28
d_call: -
cdr3_nt: TGTGCCAGCAGTATAGGGCGGGACTCCTACGAGCAGTACTTC
cdr3_aa: CASSIGRDSYEQYF

clone_size: few
j_call: TRBJ2-2
v_call: TRBV15
d_call: TRBD1
cdr3_nt: TGTGCCACCAGCACCCTTCAGGGACAGGGGGCTTCCACCGGGGAGCTGTTTTTT
cdr3_aa: CATSTLQGQGASTGELFF

clone_size: -
j_call: TRBJ2-7
v_call: TRBV13
d_call: TRBD2
cdr3_nt: TGTGCCAGCAGCTTCCCTAGCGGGGGGGGATACGAGCAGTACTTC
cdr3_aa: CASSFPSGGGYEQYF

clone_size: -
j_call: TRBJ2-3
v_call: TRBV13
d_call: TRBD2
cdr3_nt: TGTGCCAGCAGCCCAGCGGGAGGAAGTTCAGATACGCAGTATTTT
cdr3_aa: CASSPAGGSSDTQYF

clone_size: -
j_call: TRBJ2-5
v_call: TRBV4-1
d_call: -
cdr3_nt: TGCGCCAGCAGCCAAGAGGGCGGCGGCGAAGGGACCCAGTACTTC
cdr3_aa: CASSQEGGGEGTQYF

clone_size: few
j_call: TRBJ1-5
v_call: TRBV5-4
d_call: -
cdr3_nt: TGTGCCAGCAGCTTGTTTCGGGGGACTAGCAATCAGCCCCAGCATTTT
cdr3_aa: CASSLFRGTSNQPQHF

clone_size: -
j_call: TRBJ1-1
v_call: TRBV6-5
d_call: TRBD1
cdr3_nt: TGTGCCAGCAGTTATAGGTGGGACAGGGAAACTGAAGCTTTCTTT
cdr3_aa: CASSYRWDRETEAFF

clone_size: once
j_call: TRBJ2-1
v_call: TRBV11-3
d_call: -
cdr3_nt: TGTGCCAGCAGCTGGGGAGTCTACAATGAGCAGTTCTTC
cdr3_aa: CASSWGVYNEQFF

clone_size: -
j_call: TRBJ1-2
v_call: TRBV29-1
d_call: -
cdr3_nt: TGCAGCGTTGAGCTCAGGGATCAAGACTATGGCTACACCTTC
cdr3_aa: CSVELRDQDYGYTF

clone_size: -
j_call: TRBJ1-1
v_call: TRBV27
d_call: -
cdr3_nt: TGTGCCAGCACCCCGGGAGGGATCACTGAAGCTTTCTTT
cdr3_aa: CASTPGGITEAFF

clone_size: few
j_call: TRBJ2-1
v_call: TRBV7-7
d_call: -
cdr3_nt: TGTGCTAGCAGCTTAGAGTGGGGACGGGACAATGAGCAGTTCTTC
cdr3_aa: CASSLEWGRDNEQFF

clone_size: once
j_call: TRBJ1-1
v_call: TRBV21-1
d_call: -
cdr3_nt: TGTGCCAGCAGCAAAGGTCCGGGGCCGGAGGTCACTGAAGCTTTCTTT
cdr3_aa: CASSKGPGPEVTEAFF

clone_size: -
j_call: TRBJ2-6
v_call: TRBV29-1
d_call: -
cdr3_nt: TGCAGCGTTGAAGTCTCTGGGGCCAACGTCCTGACTTTC
cdr3_aa: CSVEVSGANVLTF

clone_size: -
j_call: TRBJ2-3
v_call: TRBV7-3
d_call: TRBD2
cdr3_nt: TGTGCCAGCAGCACTACGACGACTAGCGGGAGTTTAGATACGCAGTATTTT
cdr3_aa: CASSTTTTSGSLDTQYF

clone_size: once
j_call: TRBJ2-7
v_call: TRBV7-9
d_call: TRBD1
cdr3_nt: TGTGCCAGCAGCACCCGACAGGGGGGCTACGAGCAGTACTTC
cdr3_aa: CASSTRQGGYEQYF

clone_size: once
j_call: TRBJ2-3
v_call: TRBV7-8
d_call: -
cdr3_nt: TGTGCCAGCAGCTTATATGCTGACTTGTCTAGCACAGATACGCAGTATTTT
cdr3_aa: CASSLYADLSSTDTQYF

clone_size: -
j_call: TRBJ1-2
v_call: TRBV25-1
d_call: -
cdr3_nt: TGTGCCAGCAGTGAATTTGGAGGGCTCCCCTATGGCTACACCTTC
cdr3_aa: CASSEFGGLPYGYTF

clone_size: -
j_call: TRBJ1-1
v_call: TRBV11-3
d_call: TRBD1
cdr3_nt: TGTGCCAGCAGCGTCAGGACAGGATGGAACACTGAAGCTTTCTTT
cdr3_aa: CASSVRTGWNTEAFF

clone_size: -
j_call: TRBJ1-4
v_call: TRBV19
d_call: -
cdr3_nt: TGTGCCAGTAGTATAGATGCTACAGGGTTAAATGAAAAACTGTTTTTT
cdr3_aa: CASSIDATGLNEKLFF

clone_size: -
j_call: TRBJ2-1
v_call: TRBV9
d_call: TRBD1
cdr3_nt: TGTGCCAGCAGCGGGGACAGCGAATACAATGAGCAGTTCTTC
cdr3_aa: CASSGDSEYNEQFF

clone_size: medium-sized
j_call: TRBJ1-1
v_call: TRBV11-3
d_call: -
cdr3_nt: TGTGCCAGCAGCTTAGATCTAGGGACGGTTGAAGCTTTCTTT
cdr3_aa: CASSLDLGTVEAFF

clone_size: -
j_call: TRBJ1-4
v_call: TRBV7-9
d_call: -
cdr3_nt: TGTGCCAGCAGCTCTCCCGTTGCTAATGAAAAACTGTTTTTT
cdr3_aa: CASSSPVANEKLFF

clone_size: -
j_call: TRBJ2-1
v_call: TRBV28
d_call: TRBD1
cdr3_nt: TGTGCCAGCGAGAGATTGACAGGGGTCTACAATGAGCAGTTCTTC
cdr3_aa: CASERLTGVYNEQFF

clone_size: few
j_call: TRBJ1-1
v_call: TRBV28
d_call: -
cdr3_nt: TGTGCCAGCAGTTTCGGGATGCTAATGTTT
cdr3_aa: CASSFGMLMF

clone_size: -
j_call: TRBJ2-7
v_call: TRBV14
d_call: -
cdr3_nt: TGTGCCAGCAGCCAAGAAGGATGGTTACGGCGGCAGTACTTC
cdr3_aa: CASSQEGWLRRQYF

clone_size: -
j_call: TRBJ2-7
v_call: TRBV28
d_call: -
cdr3_nt: TGTGCCAGCAGTTTGAAACTAGTAACATACGAGCAGTACTTC
cdr3_aa: CASSLKLVTYEQYF

clone_size: -
j_call: TRBJ1-1
v_call: TRBV9
d_call: -
cdr3_nt: TGTGCCAGCAGCTCCGGGGGGGGGAACACTGAAGCTTTCTTT
cdr3_aa: CASSSGGGNTEAFF

clone_size: few
j_call: TRBJ2-7
v_call: TRBV5-5
d_call: TRBD2
cdr3_nt: TGTGCCAGCAGCTTGAAGGCTAGCGGGAGTTACGAGCAGTACTTC
cdr3_aa: CASSLKASGSYEQYF

clone_size: -
j_call: TRBJ2-1
v_call: TRBV11-1
d_call: TRBD2
cdr3_nt: TGTGCCAGCAGCTTCCTTAGCGGGGGCTCCTACAATGAGCAGTTCTTC
cdr3_aa: CASSFLSGGSYNEQFF

clone_size: -
j_call: TRBJ2-4
v_call: TRBV7-6
d_call: TRBD2
cdr3_nt: TGTGCCAGCAGCTTAGGGGGAGGGCGAAACATTCAGTACTTC
cdr3_aa: CASSLGGGRNIQYF

clone_size: -
j_call: TRBJ1-2
v_call: TRBV5-5
d_call: TRBD1
cdr3_nt: TGTGCCAGCAGCACCACCCTAGGGGGACAGGGGACCTATGGCTACACCTTC
cdr3_aa: CASSTTLGGQGTYGYTF

clone_size: -
j_call: TRBJ2-1
v_call: TRBV11-3
d_call: -
cdr3_nt: TGTGCCAGCAGCTTATCTTACAATGAGCAGTTCTTC
cdr3_aa: CASSLSYNEQFF

clone_size: -
j_call: TRBJ2-3
v_call: TRBV15
d_call: TRBD2
cdr3_nt: TGTGCCACCAGCATCTGGGGGGGAGAAACAGATACGCAGTATTTT
cdr3_aa: CATSIWGGETDTQYF

clone_size: -
j_call: TRBJ2-3
v_call: TRBV27
d_call: -
cdr3_nt: TGTGCCAGCAGACCAATCGGAGGATACACAGATACGCAGTATTTT
cdr3_aa: CASRPIGGYTDTQYF

clone_size: -
j_call: TRBJ2-1
v_call: TRBV7-8
d_call: TRBD2
cdr3_nt: TGTGCCAGCAGCCCACTAGCGGGAGGACCTAATGAGCAGTTCTTC
cdr3_aa: CASSPLAGGPNEQFF

clone_size: -
j_call: TRBJ2-5
v_call: TRBV5-6
d_call: TRBD1
cdr3_nt: TGTGCCAGCAGCTTGAGGACAGGCCCCTTTACGCCCAAGACCCAGTACTTC
cdr3_aa: CASSLRTGPFTPKTQYF

clone_size: -
j_call: TRBJ2-1
v_call: TRBV13
d_call: -
cdr3_nt: TGTGCCAGCAGCTTAAGACCCGCGGCCACGGGGGAGCAGTTCTTC
cdr3_aa: CASSLRPAATGEQFF

clone_size: -
j_call: TRBJ2-3
v_call: TRBV11-2
d_call: -
cdr3_nt: TGTGCCAGCAGCTTATCTGACAGAGCTAGCACAGATACGCAGTATTTT
cdr3_aa: CASSLSDRASTDTQYF

clone_size: -
j_call: TRBJ1-2
v_call: TRBV9
d_call: -
cdr3_nt: TGTGCCAGCAGCGTATTGAGCTCTAACTATGGCTACACCTTC
cdr3_aa: CASSVLSSNYGYTF

clone_size: -
j_call: TRBJ2-4
v_call: TRBV4-3
d_call: -
cdr3_nt: TGCGCCAGCAGCCAAGATACCCACAAAAACATTCAGTACTTC
cdr3_aa: CASSQDTHKNIQYF

clone_size: -
j_call: TRBJ2-7
v_call: TRBV28
d_call: -
cdr3_nt: TGTGCCAGCAGTTTATGGCGGGACCCGGCGTACGAGCAGTACTTC
cdr3_aa: CASSLWRDPAYEQYF

clone_size: -
j_call: TRBJ2-7
v_call: TRBV6-1
d_call: -
cdr3_nt: TGTGCCAGCAGTGGGGTTGGTTGGCCCTACGAGCAGTACTTC
cdr3_aa: CASSGVGWPYEQYF

clone_size: -
j_call: TRBJ2-5
v_call: TRBV28
d_call: -
cdr3_nt: TGTGCCAGCAACCAAGCGGAAGGGACCCAGTACTTC
cdr3_aa: CASNQAEGTQYF

clone_size: -
j_call: TRBJ2-5
v_call: TRBV27
d_call: -
cdr3_nt: TGTGCCAGCAGTACCCTGCCCGCTGCGGAGACCCAGTACTTC
cdr3_aa: CASSTLPAAETQYF